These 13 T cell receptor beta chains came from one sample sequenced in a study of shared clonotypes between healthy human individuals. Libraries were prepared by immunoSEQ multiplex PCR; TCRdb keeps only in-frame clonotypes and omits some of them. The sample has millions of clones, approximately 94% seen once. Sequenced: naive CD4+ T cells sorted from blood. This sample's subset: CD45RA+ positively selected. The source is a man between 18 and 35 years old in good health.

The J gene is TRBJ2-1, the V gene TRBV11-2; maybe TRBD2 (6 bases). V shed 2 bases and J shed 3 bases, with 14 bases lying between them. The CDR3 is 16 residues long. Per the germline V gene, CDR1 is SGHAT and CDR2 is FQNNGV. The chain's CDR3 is CASSLRTVGGYNEQFF. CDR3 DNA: TGTGCCAGCAGCTTAAGGACGGTCGGGGGCTACAATGAGCAGTTCTTC.

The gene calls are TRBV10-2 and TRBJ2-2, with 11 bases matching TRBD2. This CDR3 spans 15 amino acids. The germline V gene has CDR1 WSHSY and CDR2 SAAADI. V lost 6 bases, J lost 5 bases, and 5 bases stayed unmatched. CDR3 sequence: CASRAGLAVTGELFF. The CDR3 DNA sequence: TGCGCCAGCAGGGCGGGACTAGCGGTAACCGGGGAGCTGTTTTTT.

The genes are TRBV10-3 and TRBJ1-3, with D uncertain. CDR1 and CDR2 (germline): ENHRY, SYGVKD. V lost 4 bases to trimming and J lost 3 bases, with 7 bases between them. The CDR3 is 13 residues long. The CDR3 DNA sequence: TGTGCCATCAGTGGGGGTGGTGGAAACACCATATATTTT. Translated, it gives CAISGGGGNTIYF.

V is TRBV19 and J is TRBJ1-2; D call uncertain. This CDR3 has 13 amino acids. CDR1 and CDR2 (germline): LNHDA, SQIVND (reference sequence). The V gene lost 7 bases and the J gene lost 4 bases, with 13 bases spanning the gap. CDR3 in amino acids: CASNSREGYGYTF. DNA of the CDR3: TGTGCCAGTAACTCCCGGGAGGGCTATGGCTACACCTTC.

The CDR3 DNA sequence: TGTGCCAGCAGTATACTAGCGGGGGGTTTGGAGACCCAGTACTTC. Amino acid sequence: CASSILAGGLETQYF. V gene TRBV2 combines with J gene TRBJ2-5, with 12 nucleotides matching TRBD2. Unmatched junction bases numbered 6, after V lost 5 bases and J lost 5 bases. The V gene's germline CDR1 is SNHLY and CDR2 FYNNEI. The CDR3 length is 15 residues.

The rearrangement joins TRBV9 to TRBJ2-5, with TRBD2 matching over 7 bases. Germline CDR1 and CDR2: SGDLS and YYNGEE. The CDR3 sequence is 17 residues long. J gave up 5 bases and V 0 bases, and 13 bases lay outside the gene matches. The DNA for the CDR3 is TGTGCCAGCAGCGTAGGGTCCAGCGGGGTGAGCTGGGAGACCCAGTACTTC. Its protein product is CASSVGSSGVSWETQYF.

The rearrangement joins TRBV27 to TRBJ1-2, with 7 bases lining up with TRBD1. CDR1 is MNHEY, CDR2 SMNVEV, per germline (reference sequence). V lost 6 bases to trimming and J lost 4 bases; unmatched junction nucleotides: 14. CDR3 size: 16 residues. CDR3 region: CASRPPGTVFSYGYTF. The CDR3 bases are TGTGCCAGCAGACCCCCCGGGACAGTCTTCTCCTATGGCTACACCTTC.

This CDR3 is CASSEAQQQGPYF. As DNA, the CDR3 is TGTGCCAGCAGTGAAGCGCAGCAGCAGGGGCCGTACTTC. The chain couples TRBV6-1 to TRBJ2-7, with D possibly being TRBD1 (6 bases). The germline V gene encodes CDR1 MNHNS and CDR2 SASEGT. Trimming took off 0 bases at V and 12 bases at J, with 15 bases between the two ends. The CDR3 has 13 amino acids.

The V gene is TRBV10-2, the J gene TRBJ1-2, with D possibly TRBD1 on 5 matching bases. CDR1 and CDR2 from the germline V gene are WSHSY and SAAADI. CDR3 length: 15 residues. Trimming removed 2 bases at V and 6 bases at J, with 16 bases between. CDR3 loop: CASSEIVSRENGYTF. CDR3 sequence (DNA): TGCGCCAGCAGTGAGATCGTTAGCAGGGAAAATGGCTACACCTTC.

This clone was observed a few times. The CDR3 spells CASSDGDTAGPLHF. The CDR3 nucleotides are TGTGCCAGCAGTGACGGGGACACGGCAGGACCCCTCCACTTT. The chain links TRBV2 to TRBJ1-6; D is possibly TRBD1 (6 bases). Germline V gives CDR1 SNHLY, CDR2 FYNNEI. CDR3 size: 14 residues. V shed 3 bases and J shed 12 bases, with 15 bases lying between them.

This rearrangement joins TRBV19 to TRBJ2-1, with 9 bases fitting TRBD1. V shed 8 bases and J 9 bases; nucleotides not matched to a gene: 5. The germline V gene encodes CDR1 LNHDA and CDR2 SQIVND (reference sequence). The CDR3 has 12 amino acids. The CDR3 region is CASRDRDSEQFF. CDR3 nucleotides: TGTGCCAGTCGGGACAGGGATAGTGAGCAGTTCTTC.

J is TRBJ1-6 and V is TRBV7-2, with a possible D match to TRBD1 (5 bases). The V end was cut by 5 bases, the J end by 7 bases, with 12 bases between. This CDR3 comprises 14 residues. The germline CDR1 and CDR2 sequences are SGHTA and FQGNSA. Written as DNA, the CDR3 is TGTGCCAGCAGCGCTGGGGCTAGGAATTCACCCCTCCACTTT. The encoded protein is CASSAGARNSPLHF.

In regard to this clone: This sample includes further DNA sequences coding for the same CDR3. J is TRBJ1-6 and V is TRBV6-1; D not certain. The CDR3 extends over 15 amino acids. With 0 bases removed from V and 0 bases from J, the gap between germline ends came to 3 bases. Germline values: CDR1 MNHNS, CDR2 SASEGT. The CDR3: CASSEASSYNSPLHF. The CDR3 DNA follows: TGTGCCAGCAGTGAAGCGAGCTCCTATAATTCACCCCTCCACTTT.